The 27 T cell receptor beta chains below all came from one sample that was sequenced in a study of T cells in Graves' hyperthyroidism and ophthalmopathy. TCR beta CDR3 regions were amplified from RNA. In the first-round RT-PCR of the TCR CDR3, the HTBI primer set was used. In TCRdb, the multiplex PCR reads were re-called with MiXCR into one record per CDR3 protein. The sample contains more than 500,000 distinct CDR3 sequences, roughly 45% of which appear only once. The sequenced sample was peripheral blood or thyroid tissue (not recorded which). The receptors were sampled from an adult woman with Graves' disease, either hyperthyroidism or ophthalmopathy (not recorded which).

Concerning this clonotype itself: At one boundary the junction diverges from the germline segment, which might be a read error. The CDR3 DNA reads as TGCAGTGCTAGGGGGTGGGACAGGGCAATCGGTGAGCGGTACTTC. This sequence encodes CSARGWDRAIGERYF. The chain combines TRBV20-1 with TRBJ2-7; 9 positions agree with TRBD1. The CDR3 totals 15 residues. The germline CDR1 and CDR2 sequences are DFQATT and SNEGSKA (reference sequence).

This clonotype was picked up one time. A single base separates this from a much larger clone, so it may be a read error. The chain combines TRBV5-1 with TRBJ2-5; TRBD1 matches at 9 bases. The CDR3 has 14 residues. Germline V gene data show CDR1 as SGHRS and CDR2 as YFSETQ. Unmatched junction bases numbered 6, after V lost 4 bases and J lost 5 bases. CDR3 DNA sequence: TGCGCCAGCAGCATGGGACAGGGCCATGAGACCCAGTACTTC. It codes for CASSMGQGHETQYF.

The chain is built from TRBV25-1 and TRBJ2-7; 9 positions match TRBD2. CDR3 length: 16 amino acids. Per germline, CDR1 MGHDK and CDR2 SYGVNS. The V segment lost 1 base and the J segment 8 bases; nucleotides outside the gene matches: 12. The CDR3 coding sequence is TGTGCCAGCAGTGAATTAGGGTCTAGCGGGGTAGTCAAGCAGTACTTC. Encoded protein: CASSELGSSGVVKQYF.

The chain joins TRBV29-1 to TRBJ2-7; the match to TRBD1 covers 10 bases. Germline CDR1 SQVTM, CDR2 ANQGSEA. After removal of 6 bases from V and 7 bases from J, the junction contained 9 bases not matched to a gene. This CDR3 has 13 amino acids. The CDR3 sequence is CSVYRDRGKEQYF. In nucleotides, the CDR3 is TGCAGCGTCTACCGGGACAGGGGTAAGGAGCAGTACTTC.

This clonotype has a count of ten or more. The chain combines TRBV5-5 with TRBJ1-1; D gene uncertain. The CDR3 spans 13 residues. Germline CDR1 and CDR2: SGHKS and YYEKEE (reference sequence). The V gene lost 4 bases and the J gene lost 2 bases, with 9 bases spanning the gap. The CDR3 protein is CASSLMINTEAFF. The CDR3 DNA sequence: TGTGCCAGCAGCCTGATGATAAACACTGAAGCTTTCTTT.

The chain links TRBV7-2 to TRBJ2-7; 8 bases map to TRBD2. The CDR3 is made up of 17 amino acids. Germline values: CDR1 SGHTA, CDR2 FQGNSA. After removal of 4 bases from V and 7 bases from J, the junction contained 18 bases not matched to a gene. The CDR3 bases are TGTGCCAGCAGCTCCCCGGGGGGAGGAGCGGGAGAGGGGGAGCAGTACTTC. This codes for CASSSPGGGAGEGEQYF.

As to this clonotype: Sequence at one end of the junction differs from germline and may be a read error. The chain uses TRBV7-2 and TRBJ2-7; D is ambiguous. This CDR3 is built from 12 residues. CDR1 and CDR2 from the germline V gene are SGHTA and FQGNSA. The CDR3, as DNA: TGTGCCAGCAGCTTAGGACTCTACGAGACCGACTTC. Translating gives CASSLGLYETDF.

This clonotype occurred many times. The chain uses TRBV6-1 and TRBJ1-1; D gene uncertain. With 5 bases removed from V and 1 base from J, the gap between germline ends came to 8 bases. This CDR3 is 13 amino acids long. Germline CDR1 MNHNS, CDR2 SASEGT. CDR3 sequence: CASSIRENTEAFF. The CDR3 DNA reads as TGTGCCAGCAGTATAAGGGAGAACACTGAAGCTTTCTTT.

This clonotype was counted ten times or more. As DNA, the CDR3 is TGTGCCAGCAGCGGGGCGGGAGGGGGTCAATGGGAAAAACTGTTTTTT. Its protein is CASSGAGGGQWEKLFF. The V call is TRBV7-2, the J call TRBJ1-4; possible D gene TRBD1, 6 bases. Per germline, CDR1 SGHTA and CDR2 FQGNSA. V was clipped by 5 bases and J by 8 bases, with 21 bases between them. This CDR3 is 16 amino acids long.

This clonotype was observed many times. CDR3 in amino acids: CSARDGGKNTGELFF. CDR3 DNA: TGCAGTGCTAGAGATGGCGGGAAGAACACCGGGGAGCTGTTTTTT. The J gene is TRBJ2-2, the V gene TRBV20-1; D possibly corresponds to TRBD2 (6 bases). Trimming left V 0 bases short and J 1 base short, with 9 bases between. Germline V gives CDR1 DFQATT, CDR2 SNEGSKA (reference sequence). The CDR3 spans 15 residues.

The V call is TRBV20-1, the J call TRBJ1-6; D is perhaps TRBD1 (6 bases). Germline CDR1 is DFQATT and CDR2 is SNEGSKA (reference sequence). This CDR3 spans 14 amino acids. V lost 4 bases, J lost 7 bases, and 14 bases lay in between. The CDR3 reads CSATPQGRNSPLHF. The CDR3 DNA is TGCAGTGCTACTCCGCAGGGGAGAAATTCACCCCTCCACTTT.

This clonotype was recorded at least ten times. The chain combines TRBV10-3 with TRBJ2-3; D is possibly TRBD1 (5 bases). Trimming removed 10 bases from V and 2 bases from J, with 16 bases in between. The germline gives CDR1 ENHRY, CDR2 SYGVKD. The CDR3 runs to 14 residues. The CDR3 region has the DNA TGTGCCACCCGCCGGTGGGGCGCCACAGATACGCAGTATTTT. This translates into CATRRWGATDTQYF.

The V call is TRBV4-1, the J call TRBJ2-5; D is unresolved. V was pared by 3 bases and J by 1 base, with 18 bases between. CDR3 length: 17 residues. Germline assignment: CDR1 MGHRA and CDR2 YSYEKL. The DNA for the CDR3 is TGCGCCAGCAGCCACTGGTGGCGGTCGTTGGCCCAAGAGACCCAGTACTTC. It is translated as CASSHWWRSLAQETQYF.

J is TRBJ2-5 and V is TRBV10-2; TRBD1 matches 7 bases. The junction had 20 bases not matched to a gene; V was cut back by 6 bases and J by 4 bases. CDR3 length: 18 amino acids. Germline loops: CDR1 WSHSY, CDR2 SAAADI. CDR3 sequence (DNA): TGCGCCAGCAGGGCAGGACAGAGAGGGGGCGCGTATCTAGAGACCCAGTACTTC. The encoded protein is CASRAGQRGGAYLETQYF.

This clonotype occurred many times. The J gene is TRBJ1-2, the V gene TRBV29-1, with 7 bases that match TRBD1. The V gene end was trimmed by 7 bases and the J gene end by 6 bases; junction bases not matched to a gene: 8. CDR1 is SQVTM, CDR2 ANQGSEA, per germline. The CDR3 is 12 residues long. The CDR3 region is CSALGTVHGYTF. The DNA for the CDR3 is TGCAGCGCCTTGGGGACAGTGCATGGCTACACCTTC.

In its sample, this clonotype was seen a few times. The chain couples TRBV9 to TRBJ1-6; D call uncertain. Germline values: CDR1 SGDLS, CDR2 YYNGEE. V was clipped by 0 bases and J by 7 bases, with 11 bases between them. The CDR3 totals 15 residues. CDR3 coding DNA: TGTGCCAGCAGCGTAGCTGAGAGTAAGAATTCACCCCTCCACTTT. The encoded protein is CASSVAESKNSPLHF.

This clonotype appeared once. The CDR3, as DNA: TGTGCCAGCAGCCAAGATCTTGGACTGGCGGGAGAGACCCAGTACTTC. Amino acid sequence: CASSQDLGLAGETQYF. The J gene is TRBJ2-5, the V gene TRBV14, with a weak D call TRBD2 (5 bases). Germline CDR1 and CDR2: SGHDN and FVKESK. The CDR3 is 16 residues long. V was cut by 0 bases and J by 4 bases, with 15 bases left in between.

CDR3 sequence: CSARQQGLGANVLTF. CDR3 nucleotides: TGCAGTGCTAGACAACAGGGTCTTGGGGCCAACGTCCTGACTTTC. The J gene is TRBJ2-6, the V gene TRBV20-1; D might be TRBD1 (6 bases). The germline V gene has CDR1 DFQATT and CDR2 SNEGSKA (reference sequence). The CDR3 has 15 amino acids. V shed 2 bases and J shed 3 bases, with 11 bases lying between them.

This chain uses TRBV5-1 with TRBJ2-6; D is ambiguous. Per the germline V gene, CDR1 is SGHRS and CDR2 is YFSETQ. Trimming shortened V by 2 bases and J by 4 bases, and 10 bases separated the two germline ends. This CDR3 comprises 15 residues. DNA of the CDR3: TGCGCCAGCAGCTTTGTGGCAGCCGGGGCCAACGTCCTGACTTTC. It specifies CASSFVAAGANVLTF.

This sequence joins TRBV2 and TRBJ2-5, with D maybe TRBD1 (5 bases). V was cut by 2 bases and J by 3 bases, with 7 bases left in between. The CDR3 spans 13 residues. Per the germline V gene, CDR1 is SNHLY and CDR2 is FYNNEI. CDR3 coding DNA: TGTGCCAGCAGTGAACAAGGGGAAGAGACCCAGTACTTC. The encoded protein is CASSEQGEETQYF.

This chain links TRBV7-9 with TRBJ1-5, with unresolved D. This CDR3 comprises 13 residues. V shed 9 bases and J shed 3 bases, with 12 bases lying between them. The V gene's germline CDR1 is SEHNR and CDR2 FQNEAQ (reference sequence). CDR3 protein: CASQHIYNQPQHF. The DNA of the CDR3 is TGTGCCAGTCAGCATATTTACAATCAGCCCCAGCATTTT.

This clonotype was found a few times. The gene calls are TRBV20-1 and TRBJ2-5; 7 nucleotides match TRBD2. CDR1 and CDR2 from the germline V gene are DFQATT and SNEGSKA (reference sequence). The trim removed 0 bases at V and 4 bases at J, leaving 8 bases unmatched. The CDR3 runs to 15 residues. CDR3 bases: TGCAGTGCTAGAGATGCCCTAGCGGTGTTAGAGACCCAGTACTTC. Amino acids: CSARDALAVLETQYF.

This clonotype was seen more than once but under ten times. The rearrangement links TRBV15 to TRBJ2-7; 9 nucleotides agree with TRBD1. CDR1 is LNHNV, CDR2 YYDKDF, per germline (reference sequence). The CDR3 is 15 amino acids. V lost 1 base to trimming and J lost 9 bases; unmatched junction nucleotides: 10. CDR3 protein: CATSRAGTGYLGQYF. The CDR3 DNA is TGTGCCACCAGCAGAGCCGGGACAGGGTACCTCGGGCAGTACTTC.

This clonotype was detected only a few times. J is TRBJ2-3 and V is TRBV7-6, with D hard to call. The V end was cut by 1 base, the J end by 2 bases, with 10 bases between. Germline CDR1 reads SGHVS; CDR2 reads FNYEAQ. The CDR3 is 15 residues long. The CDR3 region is CASSLEAGFTDTQYF. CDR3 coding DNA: TGTGCCAGCAGCTTAGAGGCCGGATTCACAGATACGCAGTATTTT.

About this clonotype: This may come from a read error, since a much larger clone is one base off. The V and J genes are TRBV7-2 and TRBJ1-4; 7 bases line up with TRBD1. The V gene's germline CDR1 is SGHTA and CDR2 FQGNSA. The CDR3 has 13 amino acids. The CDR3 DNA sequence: TGTGCCAGCAGCACCAGGGGGAGTGAAAAACTGCTTTTT. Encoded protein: CASSTRGSEKLLF.

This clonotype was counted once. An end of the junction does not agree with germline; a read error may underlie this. CDR3 amino acids: CTSSQGSGNNEKLFF. As DNA, the CDR3 is TGTACCAGCAGCCAGGGTTCAGGGAACAATGAAAAACTGTTTTTT. The V gene is TRBV14, the J gene TRBJ1-4; D is perhaps TRBD1 (5 bases). Germline loops: CDR1 SGHDN, CDR2 FVKESK. The CDR3 is 15 amino acids. Full variable domain (missing parts from reference TRBV14 and TRBJ1-4): EAGVTQFPSHSVIEKGQTVTLRCDPISGHDNLYWYRRVMGKEIKFLLHFVKESKQDESGMPNNRFLAERTGGTYSTLKVQPAELEDSGVYFCTSSQGSGNNEKLFFGSGTQLSVL.

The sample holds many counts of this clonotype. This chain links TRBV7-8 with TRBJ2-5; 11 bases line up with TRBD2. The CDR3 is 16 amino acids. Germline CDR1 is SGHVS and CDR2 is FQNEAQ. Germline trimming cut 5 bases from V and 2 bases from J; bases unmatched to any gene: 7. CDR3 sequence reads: CASSPIAGGGQETQYF. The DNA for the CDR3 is TGTGCCAGCAGCCCCATAGCGGGAGGGGGGCAAGAGACCCAGTACTTC.